The 15 T cell receptor beta chains presented below share a single source sample, sequenced in a study of CD8 T cells in ankylosing spondylitis. Notes on the study in general: What seemed typical of ankylosing spondylitis blood was a TCR beta motif built from several highly homologous variants.

For these TCRs, the target antigens are not known. TCRdb called the 5' RACE reads again in MiXCR, with one record for every CDR3 protein. The sample shows about 400,000 distinct CDR3 sequences, approximately 20% of them seen only once. The sample was blood, either unsorted or a sorted T cell fraction (not recorded which). All receptors come from a male donor with ankylosing spondylitis.

This clonotype was seen more than once but under ten times. V and J are TRBV5-1 and TRBJ2-3; possible D gene TRBD2, 6 bases. V dropped 0 bases and J dropped 0 bases, with 11 bases sitting between them. The germline CDR1 and CDR2 sequences are SGHRS and YFSETQ. CDR3 length: 16 residues. The CDR3 DNA reads TGCGCCAGCAGCTTGGTGGTAGCGGATAGCACAGATACGCAGTATTTT. This gives the protein CASSLVVADSTDTQYF. Complete variable domain (other parts from reference TRBV5-1 and TRBJ2-3): KAGVTQTPRYLIKTRGQQVTLSCSPISGHRSVSWYQQTPGQGLQFLFEYFSETQRNKGNFPGRFSGRQFSNSRSEMNVSTLELGDSALYLCASSLVVADSTDTQYFGPGTRLTVL.

This clonotype was picked up many times. The rearrangement joins TRBV10-3 to TRBJ2-4; D is uncertain. The germline V gene has CDR1 ENHRY and CDR2 SYGVKD. The CDR3 is 18 residues long. The germline V and J ends were trimmed by 3 bases and 2 bases, with 20 bases remaining between them. The CDR3 sequence: CAISDPADKARSKNIQYF. CDR3 bases: TGTGCCATCAGTGACCCCGCCGACAAGGCTCGATCCAAAAACATTCAGTACTTC.

This clonotype appeared a single time. The chain is built from TRBV18 and TRBJ2-7; 10 bases are a match to TRBD2. This CDR3 is built from 14 residues. Germline values: CDR1 KGHSH, CDR2 LQKENI. J was trimmed by 6 bases and V by 2 bases; bases with no gene match: 4. The CDR3 nucleotides are TGTGCCAGCTCACCAACGGTAGCGGGAGGCGAGCAGTACTTC. This gives the protein CASSPTVAGGEQYF.

This clonotype was seen a handful of times. The V gene is TRBV7-6, the J gene TRBJ2-3, with D possibly TRBD2 on 6 matching bases. The V gene's germline CDR1 is SGHVS and CDR2 FNYEAQ. This CDR3 has 14 amino acids. V was cut by 3 bases and J by 4 bases, with 11 bases left in between. CDR3 in DNA: TGTGCCAGCAGCTTCGCGGGATGGCCAGATACGCAGTATTTT. It translates to CASSFAGWPDTQYF. Drawing the rest from reference TRBV7-6 and TRBJ2-3, the complete variable domain is GAGVSQSPRYKVTKRGQDVALRCDPISGHVSLYWYRQALGQGPEFLTYFNYEAQQDKSGLPNDRFSAERPEGSISTLTIQRTEQRDSAMYRCASSFAGWPDTQYFGPGTRLTVL.

This clonotype appeared once. This chain connects TRBV5-1 to TRBJ2-1, with 9 bases matching TRBD1. Germline V lookup: CDR1 SGHRS, CDR2 YFSETQ. The CDR3 length is 15 residues. Trimming took 2 bases from V and 4 from J; bases not matched to a gene: 4. Written as DNA, the CDR3 is TGCGCCAGCAGCTTCGGGACAGGGAAGTACAATGAGCAGTTCTTC. It translates to CASSFGTGKYNEQFF.

The chain uses TRBV6-2 or TRBV6-3 and TRBJ2-7; 8 bases are shared with TRBD2. Germline V gives CDR1 MNHEY, CDR2 SVGEGT. The CDR3 has 16 residues. V dropped 7 bases and J dropped 3; count of bases not matched to a gene: 14. DNA for the CDR3: TGTGCCAGCAACCCCTGGGCGGGAGGTAGCATCTACGAGCAGTACTTC. Its translation: CASNPWAGGSIYEQYF.

The chain employs TRBV7-2 and TRBJ1-2; weak D call: TRBD1 (5 bases). Per germline, CDR1 SGHTA and CDR2 FQGNSA. The CDR3 loop spans 15 amino acids. Trimming took 5 bases from V and 5 from J, leaving 18 bases between them. The CDR3 sequence: CASSPEGKAGYGYTF. DNA of the CDR3: TGTGCCAGCAGCCCAGAGGGGAAGGCGGGATATGGCTACACCTTC.

This clonotype was counted a few times. The CDR3 region is CSARASGRYGEQFF. The DNA of the CDR3 is TGCAGTGCTAGGGCTAGCGGGAGATACGGTGAGCAGTTCTTC. The rearrangement joins TRBV20-1 to TRBJ2-1; 10 bases line up with TRBD2. Germline V gene data show CDR1 as DFQATT and CDR2 as SNEGSKA (reference sequence). The V gene end was trimmed by 3 bases and the J gene end by 9 bases; junction bases not matched to a gene: 8. This CDR3 contains 14 residues.

The chain recombines TRBV5-1 with TRBJ2-1, with TRBD2 as a possible D gene (5 bases). Per germline, CDR1 SGHRS and CDR2 YFSETQ. Trimming took 0 bases from V and 7 from J, leaving 11 bases between them. CDR3 length: 14 amino acids. The CDR3 reads CASSLVAGLNEQFF. The CDR3 coding sequence is TGCGCCAGCAGCTTGGTCGCGGGTCTAAATGAGCAGTTCTTC.

This clonotype turned up a few times. The rearrangement links TRBV10-3 to TRBJ1-2; D not resolved. This CDR3 is built from 13 residues. Germline V gene sequence: CDR1 ENHRY, CDR2 SYGVKD. Trimming removed 8 bases at V and 4 bases at J, with 14 bases between. The CDR3 DNA sequence: TGTGCCATCGATACTGGGCAGAGCTATGGCTACACCTTC. Translating it yields CAIDTGQSYGYTF.

This chain links TRBV7-8 with TRBJ2-7; 9 bases match TRBD1. The CDR3 sequence is 15 residues long. The ends lost 5 bases at V and 5 bases at J; junction bases unmatched: 10. Germline CDR1 SGHVS, CDR2 FQNEAQ. In nucleotides, the CDR3 is TGTGCCAGCAGCCGTGGTGGGACAGGGCGCAACGAGCAGTACTTC. It specifies CASSRGGTGRNEQYF.

The genes are TRBV24-1 and TRBJ2-1, with 13 bases aligning to TRBD2. Losses at the gene ends were 4 bases for V and 4 bases for J; bases not matched to a gene: 9. This CDR3 has 18 residues. Germline CDR1 and CDR2: KGHDR and SFDVKD. CDR3 bases: TGTGCCACCAGTGACCAAACCGGACTAGCGGGAGAGTACAATGAGCAGTTCTTC. This sequence encodes CATSDQTGLAGEYNEQFF.

This rearrangement joins TRBV2 to TRBJ2-2; D remains ambiguous. V was shortened by 6 bases and J by 0 bases, with 14 bases between the two germline ends. The germline V gene encodes CDR1 SNHLY and CDR2 FYNNEI. The CDR3 is 16 amino acids. The DNA for the CDR3 is TGTGCCAGCAGCCGTGATCGGATTACGAACACCGGGGAGCTGTTTTTT. This translates into CASSRDRITNTGELFF.

This clonotype was found many times. The CDR3 DNA sequence: TGTGCCACCAGCAGAGGGGCCGGAAGCACAGATACGCAGTATTTT. Protein: CATSRGAGSTDTQYF. This sequence joins TRBV15 and TRBJ2-3, with D uncertain. The CDR3 has 15 residues. Germline CDR1 is LNHNV and CDR2 is YYDKDF (reference sequence). V was pared by 1 base and J by 0 bases, with 8 bases between. Drawing the rest from reference TRBV15 and TRBJ2-3, the complete variable domain is DAMVIQNPRYQVTQFGKPVTLSCSQTLNHNVMYWYQQKSSQAPKLLFHYYDKDFNNEADTPDNFQSRRPNTSFCFLDIRSPGLGDTAMYLCATSRGAGSTDTQYFGPGTRLTVL.

This clonotype appeared a few times. V gene TRBV11-1 combines with J gene TRBJ2-7; 15 nucleotides agree with TRBD2. J lost 1 base, V lost 6 bases, and 4 bases had no gene match. This CDR3 has 16 amino acids. The germline gives CDR1 SGHAT, CDR2 FQDESV (reference sequence). CDR3 nucleotides: TGTGCCAGCAGTTTTGGACTAGCGGGAGGGTCCTACGAGCAGTACTTC. Translation gives CASSFGLAGGSYEQYF.